This T cell receptor (beta chain) is drawn from a study of molecular identifiers for immune sequencing clone quantification. TCRdb re-called the PCR reads through MiXCR, storing one row per CDR3 protein. The data contain 300,000 to 400,000 distinct CDR3 sequences, roughly 24% of them singletons. V was pared by 1 base and J by 4 bases, with 6 bases of the junction left unmatched. Per germline, CDR1 SGHDN and CDR2 FVKESK. The CDR3 is 16 residues long. The sequenced sample consisted of naive CD8+ T cells from blood, with Jurkat cell RNA spiked in. Stated subset: FACS-sorted CD8+CD4-CCR7+CD45RA+ naive T cells. This receptor was taken from a human donor in good health. Some libraries in this study had Jurkat cell RNA spiked in. The gene calls are TRBV14 and TRBJ2-3, with 9 bases aligning to TRBD2. The CDR3 protein is CASSQVGGLAADTQYF. The CDR3 DNA reads as TGTGCCAGCAGCCAAGTTGGGGGACTAGCAGCAGATACGCAGTATTTT. Using reference TRBV14 and TRBJ2-3 for the parts outside the CDR3, the full variable domain is EAGVTQFPSHSVIEKGQTVTLRCDPISGHDNLYWYRRVMGKEIKFLLHFVKESKQDESGMPNNRFLAERTGGTYSTLKVQPAELEDSGVYFCASSQVGGLAADTQYFGPGTRLTVL.